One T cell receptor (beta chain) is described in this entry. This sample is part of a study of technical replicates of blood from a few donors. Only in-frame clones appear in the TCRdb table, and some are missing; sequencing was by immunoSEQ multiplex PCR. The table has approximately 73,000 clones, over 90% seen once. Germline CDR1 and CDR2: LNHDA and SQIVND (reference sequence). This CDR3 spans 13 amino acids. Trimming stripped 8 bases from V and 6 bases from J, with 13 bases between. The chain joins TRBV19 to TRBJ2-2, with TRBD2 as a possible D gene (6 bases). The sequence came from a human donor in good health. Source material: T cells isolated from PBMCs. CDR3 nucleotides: TGTGCCAGTTCCGGGGGACGGGCCGGGGAGCTGTTTTTT. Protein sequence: CASSGGRAGELFF.